What follows are 30 T cell receptor beta chains derived from one specimen sequenced in a study of blood T cells in healthy people across ages. Then a second PCR, running about 6 to 12 cycles, was carried out with a sample-barcoded 5' primer and a J-beta primer mix. TCRdb itself ran the 5' RACE reads through MiXCR, one entry per CDR3 protein. This sample has fewer than 900,000 distinct CDR3 sequences, with 40% to 45% found just once. The specimen sequenced was blood. The receptors come from a woman aged 60-75 years in good health.

In this sample, this clonotype turned up many times. The V call is TRBV4-2, the J call TRBJ2-5; D might be TRBD1 or TRBD2, each matching 6 bases. The CDR3 is 14 amino acids. Per the germline V gene, CDR1 is LGHNA and CDR2 is YNFKEQ. Trimming took off 4 bases at V and 4 bases at J, with 13 bases between the two ends. DNA of the CDR3: TGTGCCAGCAGCCTAGGCGGGACACGAGAGACCCAGTACTTC. It yields the protein CASSLGGTRETQYF.

DNA of the CDR3: TGTGCCAGCAGCTCCTCTAGCGGGCTTAGCACAGATACGCAGTATTTT. Residues: CASSSSSGLSTDTQYF. The chain has TRBV7-6 and TRBJ2-3, with 8 bases fitting TRBD2. Trimming removed 4 bases from V and 0 bases from J; junction bases left unmatched: 6. CDR1 is SGHVS, CDR2 FNYEAQ, per germline. The CDR3 contains 16 residues.

This clonotype was seen a handful of times. This rearrangement joins TRBV13 to TRBJ1-5, with unresolved D. The length of the CDR3 is 15 residues. Germline CDR1 is PRHDT and CDR2 is FYEKMQ (reference sequence). V lost 5 bases to trimming and J lost 4 bases, with 15 bases between them. The chain's CDR3 is CASSIGGSTNQPQHF. The CDR3 DNA follows: TGTGCCAGCAGCATCGGTGGCTCTACAAATCAGCCCCAGCATTTT.

This clonotype was seen ten or more times. The chain carries TRBV29-1 and TRBJ2-7; 10 bases line up with TRBD1. The CDR3 spans 12 residues. Per germline, CDR1 SQVTM and CDR2 ANQGSEA. V lost 4 bases to trimming and J lost 4 bases; unmatched junction nucleotides: 1. DNA of the CDR3: TGCAGCGTTGGGGACAGGGGTTACGAGCAGTACTTC. Translated, it gives CSVGDRGYEQYF.

The gene calls are TRBV20-1 and TRBJ2-5; possible D gene TRBD1, 5 bases. Germline-derived CDR1 and CDR2 are DFQATT and SNEGSKA (reference sequence). The CDR3 is 15 amino acids. V lost 2 bases, J lost 11 bases, and 24 bases lay in between. The CDR3: CSARPDSLPYNEQYF. DNA for the CDR3: TGCAGTGCTAGACCCGACAGCCTCCCCTACAATGAGCAGTACTTC.

The chain carries TRBV25-1 and TRBJ2-7; D might be TRBD2 (7 bases). Judging by the DNA end, TRBJ2-5 fits better; the J call may be wrong. This CDR3 comprises 14 residues. Germline CDR1 is MGHDK and CDR2 is SYGVNS. The CDR3 loop is CASSEAGAGETQYF. CDR3 DNA: TGTGCCAGCAGTGAGGCGGGGGCGGGAGAGACCCAGTACTTC.

V and J are TRBV25-1 and TRBJ1-4; a possible D gene is TRBD1 (5 bases). Germline CDR1 reads MGHDK; CDR2 reads SYGVNS. The CDR3 length is 15 residues. V was pared by 1 base and J by 2 bases, with 8 bases between. The CDR3 DNA reads TGTGCCAGCAGTGAATGGGCAGGGACTAATGAAAAACTGTTTTTT. Its translation: CASSEWAGTNEKLFF.

This clonotype was observed a few times. The chain joins TRBV12-3 or TRBV12-4 to TRBJ2-7; perhaps D is TRBD1 or TRBD2 (6 bases each). CDR3 length equals 15 residues. Trimming shortened V by 2 bases and J by 7 bases, and 18 bases separated the two germline ends. Written as DNA, the CDR3 is TGTGCCAGCAGTTTAAGGGACTCCACAGGGAATGAGCAGTACTTC. It yields the protein CASSLRDSTGNEQYF.

The CDR3 sequence is CASSELAGTYNEQFF. The CDR3 DNA reads TGTGCCAGCAGCGAACTAGCGGGAACCTACAATGAGCAGTTCTTC. This rearrangement joins TRBV12-3 or TRBV12-4 to TRBJ2-1; 10 nucleotides agree with TRBD2. After removal of 6 bases from V and 2 bases from J, the junction contained 4 bases not matched to a gene. The CDR3 is made up of 15 amino acids.

This clonotype was picked up a small number of times. The V and J genes are TRBV20-1 and TRBJ2-3; 15 nucleotides line up with TRBD2. The CDR3 extends over 17 amino acids. Germline V gene sequence: CDR1 DFQATT, CDR2 SNEGSKA (reference sequence). V was pared by 3 bases and J by 6 bases, with 10 bases of the junction left unmatched. DNA for the CDR3: TGCAGTGCTAGCCCCAGGACTAGCGGGAGGGCCTTGGATACGCAGTATTTT. Encoded protein: CSASPRTSGRALDTQYF.

V usage is TRBV7-2 and J usage is TRBJ2-7; tentatively, D is TRBD2 (7 bases). The CDR3 has 16 amino acids. Germline V gene lookup returns CDR1 SGHTA and CDR2 FQGNSA. V lost 2 bases and J 0 bases, leaving 14 bases between the germline ends. The CDR3, as DNA: TGTGCCAGCAGCTTATCTGGCGGGGGCAACTCCTACGAGCAGTACTTC. It specifies CASSLSGGGNSYEQYF. Based on the CDR3 plus reference TRBV7-2 and TRBJ2-7, the full variable domain is GAGVSQSPSNKVTEKGKDVELRCDPISGHTALYWYRQSLGQGLEFLIYFQGNSAPDKSGLPSDRFSAERTGGSVSTLTIQRTQQEDSAVYLCASSLSGGGNSYEQYFGPGTRLTVT.

This clonotype occurred a few times. The chain employs TRBV12-3 or TRBV12-4 and TRBJ2-1, with D perhaps matching TRBD1 or TRBD2 (7 bases each). The V and J ends lost 3 bases and 8 bases respectively, with 20 bases between them. The CDR3 has 16 amino acids. The CDR3 here is CASSLRAAAGGDEQFF. The CDR3 DNA is TGTGCCAGCAGTTTGAGGGCCGCGGCAGGGGGGGATGAGCAGTTCTTC.

The chain combines TRBV7-2 with TRBJ2-7; 9 bases fit TRBD1. In germline, CDR1 is SGHTA, CDR2 FQGNSA. This CDR3 has 15 residues. V shed 5 bases, J shed 6 bases, and the junction held 11 bases outside the gene matches. Written as DNA, the CDR3 is TGTGCCAGCAGCCGTGAAGGGACAGGGAATACCGAGCAGTACTTC. Translating it yields CASSREGTGNTEQYF.

This sequence joins TRBV11-1 and TRBJ2-5; 10 positions match TRBD2. The CDR3 has 17 residues. Trimming removed 5 bases from V and 4 bases from J; junction bases left unmatched: 13. Germline V CDR1 and CDR2: SGHAT, FQDESV (reference sequence). CDR3 protein: CASSPPPASGRGETQYF. In nucleotides, the CDR3 is TGTGCCAGCAGCCCACCTCCGGCTAGCGGGAGAGGAGAGACCCAGTACTTC.

This rearrangement joins TRBV29-1 to TRBJ2-6; D unresolved. The CDR3 runs to 16 residues. Germline CDR1 SQVTM, CDR2 ANQGSEA. V gave up 7 bases and J gave up 0 bases, with 16 bases separating them. CDR3 amino acids: CSARARASSGANVLTF. CDR3 DNA: TGCAGCGCAAGGGCCCGGGCAAGCTCTGGGGCCAACGTCCTGACTTTC.

This clonotype was found many times. The chain recombines TRBV11-1 with TRBJ2-5; no clear D gene. Germline V gives CDR1 SGHAT, CDR2 FQDESV (reference sequence). Trimming pared 2 bases from V and 2 bases from J, leaving 12 bases between. The CDR3 extends over 15 amino acids. The CDR3, as DNA: TGTGCCAGCAGCTTAAGTCCAGTCCAACAAGAGACCCAGTACTTC. Translation: CASSLSPVQQETQYF. The full variable domain, completed using reference TRBV11-1 and TRBJ2-5, is EAEVAQSPRYKITEKSQAVAFWCDPISGHATLYWYRQILGQGPELLVQFQDESVVDDSQLPKDRFSAERLKGVDSTLKIQPAELGDSAMYLCASSLSPVQQETQYFGPGTRLLVL.

The rearrangement links TRBV4-2 to TRBJ2-7; 7 bases are shared with TRBD1. Germline V gene data show CDR1 as LGHNA and CDR2 as YNFKEQ. This CDR3 has 15 residues. The V segment lost 6 bases and the J segment 2 bases; nucleotides outside the gene matches: 10. The CDR3 reads CASSLEPGQPYEQYF. CDR3 DNA: TGTGCCAGCAGTCTTGAGCCGGGACAGCCCTACGAGCAGTACTTC.

The CDR3 coding sequence is TGTGCCAGCAATTCACCGGGACAGGGAAACTATGGCTACACCTTC. Translated: CASNSPGQGNYGYTF. This chain connects TRBV6-1 to TRBJ1-2; the match to TRBD1 covers 9 bases. Germline values: CDR1 MNHNS, CDR2 SASEGT. The CDR3 has 15 residues. V was pared by 7 bases and J by 2 bases, with 8 bases of the junction left unmatched.

This clonotype was counted between two and nine times. CDR3 DNA: TGTGCCAGCAACATCGATCTCGCGAATTCACCCCTCCACTTT. Amino acids: CASNIDLANSPLHF. V is TRBV12-3 or TRBV12-4 and J is TRBJ1-6; no definite D call. The V gene lost 7 bases and the J gene lost 7 bases, with 14 bases spanning the gap. The CDR3 is 14 amino acids.

This clonotype has only a few counts. This CDR3 reads CSARLQGGNQPQHF. The CDR3 coding sequence is TGCAGTGCTAGACTACAGGGTGGGAATCAGCCCCAGCATTTT. V usage is TRBV20-1 and J usage is TRBJ1-5, with D tentatively TRBD1 (6 bases). The CDR3 contains 14 residues. V lost 2 bases, J lost 4 bases, and 12 bases lay in between. CDR1 is DFQATT, CDR2 SNEGSKA, per germline (reference sequence).

The chain carries TRBV19 and TRBJ2-1, with D uncertain. Germline CDR1 is LNHDA and CDR2 is SQIVND (reference sequence). This CDR3 region has 12 residues. V lost 5 bases and J 7 bases, leaving 9 bases between the germline ends. As DNA, the CDR3 is TGTGCCAGTAGTCTCCGTGAAAATGAGCAGTTCTTC. Residues: CASSLRENEQFF.

This clonotype was observed many times. The rearrangement links TRBV5-1 to TRBJ2-5, with a possible D match to TRBD1 (6 bases). The length of the CDR3 is 14 residues. Deletions cut 2 bases from V and 3 bases from J, with 11 bases between. Germline CDR1 reads SGHRS; CDR2 reads YFSETQ. DNA for the CDR3: TGCGCCAGCAGCTTTAGGACAGTCGAAGAGACCCAGTACTTC. This codes for CASSFRTVEETQYF.

This chain joins TRBV5-6 and TRBJ2-3; tentative D call: TRBD2 (5 bases). The CDR3 extends over 14 amino acids. V lost 6 bases and J lost 6, with 17 bases in between. Germline CDR1 SGHDT, CDR2 YYEEEE. CDR3 region: CASNAGSITDTQYF. As DNA, the CDR3 is TGTGCCAGCAACGCGGGCTCAATCACGGATACGCAGTATTTT.

This clonotype was detected only a few times. The chain links TRBV6-2 or TRBV6-3 to TRBJ1-4; no reliable D call. The CDR3 consists of 15 residues. Trimming took off 5 bases at V and 0 bases at J, with 10 bases between the two ends. Germline V lookup: CDR1 MNHEY, CDR2 SVGEGT. CDR3 nucleotides: TGTGCCAGCAGTCTTTCGGGAGCAACTAATGAAAAACTGTTTTTT. Translation: CASSLSGATNEKLFF.

Details on this clonotype: A read error may account for a junction end that differs from germline. This chain joins TRBV15 and TRBJ2-3, with D perhaps matching TRBD2 (6 bases). CDR1 LNHNV and CDR2 YYDKDF come from the germline V gene (reference sequence). The length of the CDR3 is 19 residues. In nucleotides, the CDR3 is TGTGCCACCAACAGAGCCTTATCCGGGGGTAGGGAGAGCACAGATACGCAGTATTTT. The encoded protein is CATNRALSGGRESTDTQYF.

The V call is TRBV29-1, the J call TRBJ2-1; D not certain. Matching the DNA end better, TRBJ2-7 makes the J call doubtful. Germline V gene lookup returns CDR1 SQVTM and CDR2 ANQGSEA. The CDR3 runs 12 residues. CDR3 DNA sequence: TGCAGCGTTAGTCAGACATACAATGAGCAGTACTTC. It encodes CSVSQTYNEQYF.

About this clonotype itself: A much bigger clone sits one base away, suggesting this may be a read error. This chain uses TRBV9 with TRBJ2-1; maybe TRBD2 (6 bases). Germline CDR1 reads SGDLS; CDR2 reads YYNGEE. V was cut by 3 bases and J by 6 bases, with 25 bases left in between. CDR3 length: 18 amino acids. In DNA form, the CDR3 reads TGTGCCAGCAGCGCCAGAACTAAGACTGGCGGGAAACCCAATGAGCAGTTCTTC. Its protein product is CASSARTKTGGKPNEQFF.

Many counts were recorded for this clonotype. The chain joins TRBV29-1 to TRBJ1-2; D uncertain. The CDR3 is made up of 14 amino acids. V gave up 0 bases and J gave up 2 bases, with 10 bases separating them. Germline V gives CDR1 SQVTM, CDR2 ANQGSEA. CDR3 coding DNA: TGCAGCGTTGAAGATATGAAACAGAACTATGGCTACACCTTC. Translation: CSVEDMKQNYGYTF. Supplemented by reference TRBV29-1 and TRBJ1-2, the full variable domain reads SAVISQKPSRDICQRGTSLTIQCQVDSQVTMMFWYRQQPGQSLTLIATANQGSEATYESGFVIDKFPISRPNLTFSTLTVSNMSPEDSSIYLCSVEDMKQNYGYTFGSGTRLTVV.

This clonotype turned up a few times. This rearrangement joins TRBV20-1 to TRBJ2-1; D not resolved. Germline values: CDR1 DFQATT, CDR2 SNEGSKA (reference sequence). Trimming removed 1 base from V and 8 bases from J, with 12 bases in between. The CDR3 extends over 13 amino acids. The CDR3 DNA is TGCAGTGCTAGAGGAGCACCCGGAGATGAGCAGTTCTTC. As protein: CSARGAPGDEQFF.

This chain uses TRBV7-9 with TRBJ1-2; 8 bases map to TRBD1. V was pared by 1 base and J by 5 bases, with 3 bases of the junction left unmatched. The CDR3 has 14 amino acids. Germline CDR1 is SEHNR and CDR2 is FQNEAQ (reference sequence). For the CDR3, the DNA is TGTGCCAGCAGCTTAGGGACAGGGCGATATGGCTACACCTTC. Protein: CASSLGTGRYGYTF.